The following is a TCR beta chain sequence with its context. Antigen unknown. The data stem from a study of breast tumors, draining lymph nodes, adjacent tissues. Germline V gene lookup returns CDR1 SGDLS and CDR2 YYNGEE. Trimming took 0 bases from V and 9 from J; bases not matched to a gene: 4. This CDR3 contains 15 residues. TCRdb re-analysed the multiplex PCR reads in MiXCR, keeping a single row per CDR3 protein. The repertoire holds some 15,000 distinct CDR3 sequences, 50% to 60% seen once, with roughly 17% in the top ten. Study-level points and caveats: That most tumor T cells come from lymph nodes remained unproven. Tumor TCR diversity was below lymph nodes but above nontumor tissue. Findings are consistent with lymph node origin and intratumoral expansion of most tumor T cells.

This chain connects TRBV9 to TRBJ2-1, with 12 bases fitting TRBD2. The sequenced sample was tumor-adjacent breast tissue. This TCR was recovered from a female donor with breast cancer. Some clones in this sample may be carry-over from other donors' samples. CDR3 amino acids: CASSVGASGRVEQFF. The CDR3, as DNA: TGTGCCAGCAGCGTAGGGGCTAGCGGGAGGGTTGAGCAGTTCTTC.